One sample yielded the 15 T cell receptor beta chains listed below, sequenced in a study of blood T cell repertoires in COVID-19. Method: immunoSEQ multiplex PCR; TCRdb's copy keeps in-frame clones and lacks some. The repertoire has about 250,000 clones, roughly nine tenths of them found once; the top ten carry 2.4%. The sequenced sample consisted of PBMCs or T cells enriched from blood (not recorded which). The origin of the receptors is a woman between 18 and 30 years old who had recovered from COVID-19.

The genes are TRBV5-4 and TRBJ1-2, with 7 positions matching TRBD1. This CDR3 region has 15 residues. Germline CDR1 is SGHNT and CDR2 is YYREEE (reference sequence). V was clipped by 0 bases and J by 4 bases; unmatched bases: 6. The CDR3 here is CASSLGGQGGYGYTF. The CDR3, as DNA: TGTGCCAGCAGCTTGGGAGGGCAGGGGGGCTATGGCTACACCTTC.

The J gene is TRBJ1-2, the V gene TRBV7-2; D might be TRBD1 (6 bases). The CDR3 contains 14 residues. Germline lookup yields CDR1 SGHTA and CDR2 FQGNSA. V shed 8 bases and J shed 6 bases, with 19 bases lying between them. The chain's CDR3 is CASGDRNGLDGYTF. As DNA, the CDR3 is TGTGCCAGCGGAGACAGGAACGGCTTGGATGGCTACACCTTC.

The rearrangement joins TRBV14 to TRBJ2-5; the match to TRBD2 covers 10 bases. The CDR3 sequence is 15 residues long. With 5 bases clipped from V and 5 bases from J, the junction kept 8 bases outside the gene matches. Germline CDR1 reads SGHDN; CDR2 reads FVKESK. The CDR3 bases are TGTGCCAGCAGCGTAAGAGCGGGGGGGCGGGAGACCCAGTACTTC. Translation gives CASSVRAGGRETQYF.

There are a few counts of this clone. V is TRBV11-2 and J is TRBJ1-2, with D perhaps matching TRBD1 (6 bases). In germline, CDR1 is SGHAT, CDR2 FQNNGV. The CDR3 consists of 15 residues. V was pared by 1 base and J by 2 bases, with 11 bases between. The CDR3 DNA is TGTGCCAGCAGCTTAGGCAGGGGTGGGAACTATGGCTACACCTTC. Translation: CASSLGRGGNYGYTF.

The V call is TRBV3-1 (or the pseudogene TRBV3-2), the J call TRBJ2-7, with a tentative D call TRBD2 (6 bases). The CDR3 sequence is 15 residues long. Trimming took off 1 base at V and 0 bases at J, with 10 bases between the two ends. Germline assignment: CDR1 LGHDT and CDR2 YNNKEL (reference sequence). The CDR3 protein is CASSQVASDSYEQYF. The CDR3 bases are TGTGCCAGCAGCCAAGTAGCTAGCGACTCCTACGAGCAGTACTTC.

J is TRBJ1-1 and V is TRBV12-3 or TRBV12-4; D is perhaps TRBD1 (5 bases). CDR3 length: 13 residues. Trimming left V 3 bases short and J 11 bases short, with 16 bases between. The CDR3 is CASSFGAAMIAFF. The CDR3 bases are TGTGCCAGCAGTTTTGGGGCGGCGATGATTGCTTTCTTT.

V gene TRBV19 combines with J gene TRBJ1-1; D call uncertain. The CDR3 has 13 amino acids. CDR1 is LNHDA and CDR2 is SQIVND in the germline V gene (reference sequence). Trimming took 5 bases from V and 5 from J, leaving 12 bases between them. The CDR3 here is CASSEGWRTEAFF. CDR3 DNA: TGTGCCAGTAGTGAAGGATGGAGGACTGAAGCTTTCTTT. The full variable domain, rest sourced from reference TRBV19 and TRBJ1-1, is DGGITQSPKYLFRKEGQNVTLSCEQNLNHDAMYWYRQDPGQGLRLIYYSQIVNDFQKGDIAEGYSVSREKKESFPLTVTSAQKNPTAFYLCASSEGWRTEAFFGQGTRLTVV.

The chain links TRBV28 to TRBJ2-2, with TRBD2 identical over 9 bases. After removal of 6 bases from V and 1 base from J, the junction contained 3 bases not matched to a gene. Germline CDR1 MDHEN, CDR2 SYDVKM. The CDR3 consists of 15 residues. CDR3 bases: TGTGCCAGCAGGCTAGCGGGGAAGAACACCGGGGAGCTGTTTTTT. Protein sequence: CASRLAGKNTGELFF.

The chain combines TRBV19 with TRBJ2-7; D not certain. Germline V gene data show CDR1 as LNHDA and CDR2 as SQIVND (reference sequence). V was pared by 6 bases and J by 4 bases, with 10 bases between. CDR3 length: 12 residues. The DNA for the CDR3 is TGTGCCAGTAGCCCTACGGGTTACGAGCAGTACTTC. Amino acids: CASSPTGYEQYF. The full variable domain, with the rest looked up from reference TRBV19 and TRBJ2-7, is DGGITQSPKYLFRKEGQNVTLSCEQNLNHDAMYWYRQDPGQGLRLIYYSQIVNDFQKGDIAEGYSVSREKKESFPLTVTSAQKNPTAFYLCASSPTGYEQYFGPGTRLTVT.

The chain links TRBV28 to TRBJ1-1, with 12 bases matching TRBD1. Germline values: CDR1 MDHEN, CDR2 SYDVKM. The CDR3 is 17 amino acids. Trimming cost V 7 bases and J 2 bases; bases outside gene matches: 11. The CDR3 DNA follows: TGTGCCAGCAAAAATCCGGGACAGGGGGCCGAAAACACTGAAGCTTTCTTT. Its protein product is CASKNPGQGAENTEAFF.

The chain carries TRBV11-2 and TRBJ2-3, with 7 nucleotides matching TRBD2. This CDR3 contains 14 residues. Germline V gives CDR1 SGHAT, CDR2 FQNNGV. The V gene end was trimmed by 1 base and the J gene end by 3 bases; junction bases not matched to a gene: 1. The DNA for the CDR3 is TGTGCCAGCAGCTTAGGGACTAGAACAGATACGCAGTATTTT. This encodes CASSLGTRTDTQYF.

CDR3 region: CATRTDSYEQYF. CDR3 coding DNA: TGTGCCACCCGGACAGACTCCTACGAGCAGTACTTC. The chain uses TRBV6-5 and TRBJ2-7; a possible D gene is TRBD1 (6 bases). Trimming stripped 10 bases from V and 0 bases from J, with 10 bases between. This CDR3 is 12 amino acids long. Germline V gene lookup returns CDR1 MNHEY and CDR2 SVGAGI.

The rearrangement joins TRBV18 to TRBJ1-1; D gene unclear. V was trimmed by 3 bases and J by 4 bases, leaving 6 bases between them. This CDR3 spans 12 amino acids. Germline-derived CDR1 and CDR2 are KGHSH and LQKENI. The CDR3 nucleotides read TGTGCCAGCTCACCCTTGGCCACTGAAGCTTTCTTT. Its translation is CASSPLATEAFF.

The J gene is TRBJ1-4, the V gene TRBV7-9; perhaps TRBD1 as D (6 bases). Germline CDR1 SEHNR, CDR2 FQNEAQ (reference sequence). Trimming left V 5 bases short and J 8 bases short, with 15 bases between. This CDR3 is 14 amino acids long. CDR3 in amino acids: CASSPQGRGEKLFF. As DNA, the CDR3 is TGTGCCAGCAGCCCACAGGGACGTGGAGAAAAACTGTTTTTT.

This chain links TRBV5-1 with TRBJ1-2, with D possibly TRBD1 on 6 matching bases. The germline CDR1 and CDR2 sequences are SGHRS and YFSETQ. The CDR3 is 12 residues long. Trimming took 5 bases from V and 8 from J, leaving 13 bases between them. The CDR3 DNA sequence: TGCGCCAGCAGGACCACAGGGTTCGGCTACACCTTC. The encoded protein is CASRTTGFGYTF.